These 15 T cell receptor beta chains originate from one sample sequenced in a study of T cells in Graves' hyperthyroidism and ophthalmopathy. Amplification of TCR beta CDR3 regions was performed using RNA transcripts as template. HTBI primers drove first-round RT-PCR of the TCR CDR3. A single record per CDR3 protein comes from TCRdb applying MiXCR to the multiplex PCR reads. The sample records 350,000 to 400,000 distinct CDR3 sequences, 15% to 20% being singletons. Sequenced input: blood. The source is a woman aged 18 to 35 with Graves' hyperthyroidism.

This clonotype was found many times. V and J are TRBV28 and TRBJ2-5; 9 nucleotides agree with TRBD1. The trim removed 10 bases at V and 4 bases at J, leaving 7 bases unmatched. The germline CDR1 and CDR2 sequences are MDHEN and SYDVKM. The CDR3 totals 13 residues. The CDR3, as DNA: TGTGCCATCCGGGACAGGGTGGTAGAGACCCAGTACTTC. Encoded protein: CAIRDRVVETQYF.

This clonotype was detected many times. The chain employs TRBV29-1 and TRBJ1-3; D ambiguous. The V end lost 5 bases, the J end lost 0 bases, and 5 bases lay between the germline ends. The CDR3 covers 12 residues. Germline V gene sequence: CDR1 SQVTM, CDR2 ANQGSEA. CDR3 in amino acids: CSVRHSGNTIYF. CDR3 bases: TGCAGCGTTCGACACTCTGGAAACACCATATATTTT.

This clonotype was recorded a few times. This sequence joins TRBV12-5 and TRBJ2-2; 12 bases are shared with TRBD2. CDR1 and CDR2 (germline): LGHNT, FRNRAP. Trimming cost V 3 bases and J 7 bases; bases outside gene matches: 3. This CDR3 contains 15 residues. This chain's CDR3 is CASGLTSGGFGELFF. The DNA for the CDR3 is TGTGCTAGTGGTTTAACTAGCGGGGGGTTCGGGGAGCTGTTTTTT.

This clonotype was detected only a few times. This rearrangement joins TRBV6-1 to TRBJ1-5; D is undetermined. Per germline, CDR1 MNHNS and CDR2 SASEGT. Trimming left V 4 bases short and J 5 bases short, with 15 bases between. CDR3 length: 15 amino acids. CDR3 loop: CASSVDRLAYQPQHF. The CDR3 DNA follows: TGTGCCAGCAGTGTGGATCGGCTGGCCTATCAGCCCCAGCATTTT.

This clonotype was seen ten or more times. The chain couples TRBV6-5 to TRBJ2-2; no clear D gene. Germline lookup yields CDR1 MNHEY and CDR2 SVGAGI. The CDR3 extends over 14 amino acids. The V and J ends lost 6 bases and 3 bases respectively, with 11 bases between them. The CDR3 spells CASRYIQYTGELFF. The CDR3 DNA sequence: TGTGCCAGCAGATACATACAGTACACCGGGGAGCTGTTTTTT.

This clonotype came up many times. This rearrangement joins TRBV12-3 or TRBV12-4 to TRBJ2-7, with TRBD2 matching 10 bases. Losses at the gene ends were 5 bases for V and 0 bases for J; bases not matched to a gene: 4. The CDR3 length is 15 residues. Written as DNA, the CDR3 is TGTGCCAGCAGTCCACTAGCGGGGAACTCCTACGAGCAGTACTTC. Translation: CASSPLAGNSYEQYF.

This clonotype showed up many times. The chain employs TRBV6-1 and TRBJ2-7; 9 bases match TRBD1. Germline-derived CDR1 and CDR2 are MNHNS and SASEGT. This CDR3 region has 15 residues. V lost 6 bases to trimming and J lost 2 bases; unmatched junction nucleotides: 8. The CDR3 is CASSRDRAGAYEQYF. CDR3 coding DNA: TGTGCCAGCAGCAGGGACAGGGCCGGAGCCTACGAGCAGTACTTC.

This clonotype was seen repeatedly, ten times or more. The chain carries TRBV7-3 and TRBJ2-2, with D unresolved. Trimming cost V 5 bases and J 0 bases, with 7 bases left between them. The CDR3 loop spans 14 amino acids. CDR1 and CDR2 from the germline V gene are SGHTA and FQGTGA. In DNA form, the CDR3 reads TGTGCCAGCAGCCCCCAGGCGAACACCGGGGAGCTGTTTTTT. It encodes CASSPQANTGELFF. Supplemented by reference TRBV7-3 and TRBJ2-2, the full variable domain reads GAGVSQTPSNKVTEKGKYVELRCDPISGHTALYWYRQSLGQGPEFLIYFQGTGAADDSGLPNDRFFAVRPEGSVSTLKIQRTERGDSAVYLCASSPQANTGELFFGEGSRLTVL.

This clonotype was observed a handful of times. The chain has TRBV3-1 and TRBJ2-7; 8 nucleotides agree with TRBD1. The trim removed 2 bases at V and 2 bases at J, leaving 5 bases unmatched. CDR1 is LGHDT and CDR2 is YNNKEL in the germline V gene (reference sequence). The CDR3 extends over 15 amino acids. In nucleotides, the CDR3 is TGTGCCAGCAGCCAAACGGGACAGGTTGCCTACGAGCAGTACTTC. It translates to CASSQTGQVAYEQYF.

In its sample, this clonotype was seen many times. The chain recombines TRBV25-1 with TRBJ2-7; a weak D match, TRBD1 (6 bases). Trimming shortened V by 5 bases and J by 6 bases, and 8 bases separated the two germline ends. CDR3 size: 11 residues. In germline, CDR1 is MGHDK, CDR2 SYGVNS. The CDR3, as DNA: TGTGCCAGCAGTTGGGGGCCCGAGCAGTACTTC. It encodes CASSWGPEQYF.

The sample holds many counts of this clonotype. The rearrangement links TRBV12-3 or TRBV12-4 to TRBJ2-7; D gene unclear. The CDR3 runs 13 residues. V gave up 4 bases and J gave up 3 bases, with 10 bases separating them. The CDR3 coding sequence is TGTGCCAGCAGTTCCGGTATTGGCTACGAGCAGTACTTC. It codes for CASSSGIGYEQYF.

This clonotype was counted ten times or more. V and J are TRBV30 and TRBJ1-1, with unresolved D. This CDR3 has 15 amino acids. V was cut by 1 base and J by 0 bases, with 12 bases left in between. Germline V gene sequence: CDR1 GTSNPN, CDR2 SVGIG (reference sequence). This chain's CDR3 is CAWSEETWMNTEAFF. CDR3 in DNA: TGTGCCTGGAGTGAGGAGACCTGGATGAACACTGAAGCTTTCTTT. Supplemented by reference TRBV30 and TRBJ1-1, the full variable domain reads SQTIHQWPATLVQPVGSPLSLECTVEGTSNPNLYWYRQAAGRGLQLLFYSVGIGQISSEVPQNLSASRPQDRQFILSSKKLLLSDSGFYLCAWSEETWMNTEAFFGQGTRLTVV.

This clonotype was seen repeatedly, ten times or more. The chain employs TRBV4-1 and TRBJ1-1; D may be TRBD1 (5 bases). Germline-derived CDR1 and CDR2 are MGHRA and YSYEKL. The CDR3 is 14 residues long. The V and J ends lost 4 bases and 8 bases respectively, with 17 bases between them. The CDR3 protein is CASSPWGRAREAFF. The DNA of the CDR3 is TGCGCCAGCAGCCCCTGGGGGAGGGCAAGAGAAGCTTTCTTT.

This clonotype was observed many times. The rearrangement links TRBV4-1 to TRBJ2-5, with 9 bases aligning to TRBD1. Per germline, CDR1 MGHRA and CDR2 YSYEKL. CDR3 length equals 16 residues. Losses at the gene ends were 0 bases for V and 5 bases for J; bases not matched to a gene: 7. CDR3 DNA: TGCGCCAGCAGCCAAGAAGGGACAGGGCGTAGGGAGACCCAGTACTTC. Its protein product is CASSQEGTGRRETQYF.

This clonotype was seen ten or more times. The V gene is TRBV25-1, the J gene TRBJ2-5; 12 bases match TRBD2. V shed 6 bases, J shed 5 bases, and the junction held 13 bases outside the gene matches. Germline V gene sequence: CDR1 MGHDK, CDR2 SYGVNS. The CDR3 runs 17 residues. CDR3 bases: TGTGCCAGCAGCCCGCGGGGACTAGCGGGCAGTAGGGAGACCCAGTACTTC. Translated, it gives CASSPRGLAGSRETQYF.